The 14 T cell receptor beta chains listed next were all sequenced from one sample in a study of shared clonotypes between healthy human individuals. Clones were sequenced by immunoSEQ multiplex PCR, and TCRdb holds only the in-frame ones, with some missing. The data contain some 580,000 clones, more than 95% of them singletons. Only CD45RO-negative cells positively selected for CCR7 counted as naive CD8 cells, so terminally differentiated effector memory CD45RA+ cells were excluded. Specimen: naive CD8+ T cells sorted from blood. The receptors here all came from a man aged 25 to 45 in good health.

V gene TRBV5-4 combines with J gene TRBJ2-7; no firm D call. This CDR3 comprises 13 residues. Germline V gene lookup returns CDR1 SGHNT and CDR2 YYREEE (reference sequence). V lost 6 bases and J 5 bases, leaving 15 bases between the germline ends. This chain's CDR3 is CASTADKFNEQYF. The CDR3 nucleotides read TGTGCCAGCACCGCTGACAAGTTTAACGAGCAGTACTTC.

The V and J genes are TRBV7-9 and TRBJ1-4; no reliable D call. Trimming pared 0 bases from V and 6 bases from J, leaving 5 bases between. This CDR3 is built from 13 residues. The germline CDR1 and CDR2 sequences are SEHNR and FQNEAQ (reference sequence). The CDR3 here is CASSLAVDEKLFF. DNA of the CDR3: TGTGCCAGCAGCTTAGCAGTAGATGAAAAACTGTTTTTT.

V and J are TRBV14 and TRBJ1-2; D is unclear. The ends were cut back, 10 bases at V and 8 bases at J, with 14 bases in the middle. This CDR3 has 11 amino acids. The germline V gene has CDR1 SGHDN and CDR2 FVKESK. The CDR3 protein is CATIRAVGYTF. The CDR3 DNA reads TGTGCCACCATCCGGGCCGTCGGCTACACCTTC.

V is TRBV7-9 and J is TRBJ1-1; the D is unclear. V was shortened by 5 bases and J by 4 bases, with 14 bases between the two germline ends. Germline values: CDR1 SEHNR, CDR2 FQNEAQ (reference sequence). This CDR3 comprises 14 residues. This CDR3 is CASSPLGRLTEAFF. The CDR3 DNA reads as TGTGCCAGCAGCCCCCTTGGCAGGCTCACTGAAGCTTTCTTT.

CDR3 bases: TGTGCCAGCAGTTTGAACAGCGTCTACGAGCAGTACTTC. Protein sequence: CASSLNSVYEQYF. J is TRBJ2-7 and V is TRBV27, with no clear D. This CDR3 contains 13 residues. Trimming shortened V by 3 bases and J by 3 bases, and 9 bases separated the two germline ends. Germline CDR1 and CDR2: MNHEY and SMNVEV (reference sequence).

This chain uses TRBV5-1 with TRBJ2-7; possible D gene TRBD2, 5 bases. Germline V CDR1 and CDR2: SGHRS, YFSETQ. Trimming cost V 0 bases and J 3 bases, with 22 bases left between them. The CDR3 consists of 18 residues. The CDR3 region is CASSLVGFLPFRDYEQYF. The CDR3, as DNA: TGCGCCAGCAGCTTGGTAGGGTTTTTACCGTTCCGGGACTACGAGCAGTACTTC. Full variable domain (outside the CDR3, taken from reference TRBV5-1 and TRBJ2-7): KAGVTQTPRYLIKTRGQQVTLSCSPISGHRSVSWYQQTPGQGLQFLFEYFSETQRNKGNFPGRFSGRQFSNSRSEMNVSTLELGDSALYLCASSLVGFLPFRDYEQYFGPGTRLTVT.

The genes are TRBV18 and TRBJ1-4, with D uncertain. The CDR3 consists of 14 residues. Germline values: CDR1 KGHSH, CDR2 LQKENI. Trimming took off 2 bases at V and 0 bases at J, with 4 bases between the two ends. CDR3 residues: CASSPGATNEKLFF. CDR3 bases: TGTGCCAGCTCACCAGGGGCAACTAATGAAAAACTGTTTTTT. The full variable domain, its missing parts supplied by reference TRBV18 and TRBJ1-4, is NAGVMQNPRHLVRRRGQEARLRCSPMKGHSHVYWYRQLPEEGLKFMVYLQKENIIDESGMPKERFSAEFPKEGPSILRIQQVVRGDSAAYFCASSPGATNEKLFFGSGTQLSVL.

The chain joins TRBV28 to TRBJ1-1; TRBD1 is a possible D gene (5 bases). The CDR3 loop spans 14 amino acids. V was cut by 2 bases and J by 3 bases, with 10 bases left in between. Germline loops: CDR1 MDHEN, CDR2 SYDVKM. CDR3 in amino acids: CASSLEGQDTEAFF. The CDR3, as DNA: TGTGCCAGCAGTTTAGAGGGGCAGGACACTGAAGCTTTCTTT.

The chain is built from TRBV2 and TRBJ2-3; 8 bases are a match to TRBD2. CDR1 SNHLY and CDR2 FYNNEI come from the germline V gene. The CDR3 is 16 amino acids. V was pared by 1 base and J by 2 bases, with 5 bases of the junction left unmatched. The CDR3 DNA sequence: TGTGCCAGCAGTGAAGGGTTTAGCGGGGACACAGATACGCAGTATTTT. It codes for CASSEGFSGDTDTQYF. The whole variable domain, remainder taken from reference TRBV2 and TRBJ2-3, is EPEVTQTPSHQVTQMGQEVILRCVPISNHLYFYWYRQILGQKVEFLVSFYNNEISEKSEIFDDQFSVERPDGSNFTLKIRSTKLEDSAMYFCASSEGFSGDTDTQYFGPGTRLTVL.

V and J are TRBV7-9 and TRBJ1-2; D not resolved. Trimming stripped 8 bases from V and 6 bases from J, with 22 bases between. This CDR3 spans 15 amino acids. CDR1 is SEHNR, CDR2 FQNEAQ, per germline (reference sequence). CDR3 bases: TGTGCCAGCGGACCGGCCGGGAAGGTTTCTGATGGCTACACCTTC. This translates into CASGPAGKVSDGYTF. Based on the CDR3 plus reference TRBV7-9 and TRBJ1-2, the full variable domain is DTGVSQNPRHKITKRGQNVTFRCDPISEHNRLYWYRQTLGQGPEFLTYFQNEAQLEKSRLLSDRFSAERPKGSFSTLEIQRTEQGDSAMYLCASGPAGKVSDGYTFGSGTRLTVV.

V gene TRBV18 combines with J gene TRBJ1-1, with a possible D match to TRBD1 (6 bases). The length of the CDR3 is 15 residues. CDR1 KGHSH and CDR2 LQKENI come from the germline V gene. Trimming stripped 3 bases from V and 0 bases from J, with 11 bases between. CDR3 sequence reads: CASSPSGTLNTEAFF. For the CDR3, the DNA is TGTGCCAGCTCACCGTCCGGGACACTGAACACTGAAGCTTTCTTT.

The chain couples TRBV7-3 to TRBJ2-7; D is unclear. The V and J ends lost 6 bases and 2 bases respectively, with 14 bases between them. Germline V gene data show CDR1 as SGHTA and CDR2 as FQGTGA. The CDR3 length is 14 residues. CDR3 amino acids: CASSPLDGPYEQYF. For the CDR3, the DNA is TGTGCCAGCAGTCCCCTCGACGGGCCCTACGAGCAGTACTTC.

This chain links TRBV7-9 with TRBJ1-2, with 8 positions matching TRBD1. This CDR3 is built from 14 residues. J gave up 7 bases and V 7 bases, and 11 bases lay outside the gene matches. In germline, CDR1 is SEHNR, CDR2 FQNEAQ (reference sequence). In DNA form, the CDR3 reads TGTGCCAGCATCGCAGGGGGCCAAAAAACTGGCTACACCTTC. Residues: CASIAGGQKTGYTF.

V and J are TRBV4-1 and TRBJ1-1; D unresolved. CDR1 and CDR2 (germline): MGHRA, YSYEKL. Trimming took 0 bases from V and 1 from J, leaving 3 bases between them. The CDR3 sequence is 13 residues long. CDR3 nucleotide sequence: TGCGCCAGCAGCCAAGATACGAACACTGAAGCTTTCTTT. Amino acid sequence: CASSQDTNTEAFF.